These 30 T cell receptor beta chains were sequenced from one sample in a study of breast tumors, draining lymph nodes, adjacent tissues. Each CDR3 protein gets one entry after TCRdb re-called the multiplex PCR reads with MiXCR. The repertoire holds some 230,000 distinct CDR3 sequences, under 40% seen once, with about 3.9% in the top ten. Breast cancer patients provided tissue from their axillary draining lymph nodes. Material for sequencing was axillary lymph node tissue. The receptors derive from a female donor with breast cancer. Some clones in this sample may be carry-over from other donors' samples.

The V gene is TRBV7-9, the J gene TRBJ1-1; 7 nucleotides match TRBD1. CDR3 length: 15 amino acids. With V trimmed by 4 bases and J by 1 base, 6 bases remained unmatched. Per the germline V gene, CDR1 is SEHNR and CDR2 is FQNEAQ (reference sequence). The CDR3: CASSSHGQENTEAFF. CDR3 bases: TGTGCCAGCAGCTCTCATGGACAGGAGAACACTGAAGCTTTCTTT.

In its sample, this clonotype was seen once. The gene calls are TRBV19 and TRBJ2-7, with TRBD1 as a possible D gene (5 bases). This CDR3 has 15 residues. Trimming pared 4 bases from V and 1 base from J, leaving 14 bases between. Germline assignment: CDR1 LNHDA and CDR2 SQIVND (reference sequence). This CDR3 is CASSTPVGASYEQYF. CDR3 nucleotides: TGTGCCAGTAGTACCCCTGTTGGGGCTTCCTACGAGCAGTACTTC.

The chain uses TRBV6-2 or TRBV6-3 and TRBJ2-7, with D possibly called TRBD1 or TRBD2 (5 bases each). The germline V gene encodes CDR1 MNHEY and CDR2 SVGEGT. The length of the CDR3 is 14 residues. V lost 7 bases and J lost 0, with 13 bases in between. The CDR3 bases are TGTGCCAGCACTCCGGGACCTAGCTCCTACGAGCAGTACTTC. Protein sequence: CASTPGPSSYEQYF.

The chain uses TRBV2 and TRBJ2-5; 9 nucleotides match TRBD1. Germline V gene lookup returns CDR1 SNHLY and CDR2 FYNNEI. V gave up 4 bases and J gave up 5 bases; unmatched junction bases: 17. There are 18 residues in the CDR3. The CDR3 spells CASSASGLGQTGGETQYF. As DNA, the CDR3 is TGTGCCAGCAGTGCTAGTGGTTTGGGGCAGACAGGGGGTGAGACCCAGTACTTC.

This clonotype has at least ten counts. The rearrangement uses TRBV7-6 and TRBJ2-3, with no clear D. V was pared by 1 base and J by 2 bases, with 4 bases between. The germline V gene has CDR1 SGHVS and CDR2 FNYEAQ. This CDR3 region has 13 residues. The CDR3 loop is CASSLGHTDTQYF. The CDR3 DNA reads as TGTGCCAGCAGCTTAGGACACACAGATACGCAGTATTTT.

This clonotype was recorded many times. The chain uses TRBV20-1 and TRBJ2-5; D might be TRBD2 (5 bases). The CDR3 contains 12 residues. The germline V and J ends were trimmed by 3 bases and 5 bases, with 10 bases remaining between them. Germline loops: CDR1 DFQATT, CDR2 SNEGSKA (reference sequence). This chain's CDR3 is CSARRVGETQYF. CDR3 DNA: TGCAGTGCTAGGCGGGTGGGGGAGACCCAGTACTTC.

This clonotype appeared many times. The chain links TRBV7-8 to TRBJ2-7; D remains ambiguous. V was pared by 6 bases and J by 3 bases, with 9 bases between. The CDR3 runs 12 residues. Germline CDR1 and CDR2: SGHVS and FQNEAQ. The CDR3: CASSIAVYEQYF. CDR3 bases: TGTGCCAGCAGTATAGCCGTCTACGAGCAGTACTTC.

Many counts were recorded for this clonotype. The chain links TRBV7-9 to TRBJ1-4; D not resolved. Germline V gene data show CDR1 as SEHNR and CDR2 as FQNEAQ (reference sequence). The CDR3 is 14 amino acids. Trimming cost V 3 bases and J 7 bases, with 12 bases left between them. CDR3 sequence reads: CASSFIPWGEKLFF. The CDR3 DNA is TGTGCCAGCAGCTTCATCCCGTGGGGTGAAAAACTGTTTTTT.

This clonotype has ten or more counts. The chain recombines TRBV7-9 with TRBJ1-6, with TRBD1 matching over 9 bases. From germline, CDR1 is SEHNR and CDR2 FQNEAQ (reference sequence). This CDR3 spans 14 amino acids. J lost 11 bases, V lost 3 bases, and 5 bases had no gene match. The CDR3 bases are TGTGCCAGCAGCTTGGACAGGGGACAACCACCCCTCCACTTT. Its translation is CASSLDRGQPPLHF.

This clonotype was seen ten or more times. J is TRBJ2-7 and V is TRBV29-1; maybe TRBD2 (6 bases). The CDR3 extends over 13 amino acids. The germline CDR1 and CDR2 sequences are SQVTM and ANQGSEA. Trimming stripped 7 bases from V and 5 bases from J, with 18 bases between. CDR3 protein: CSGSTSGSHEQYF. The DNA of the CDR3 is TGCAGCGGTTCTACCAGCGGGTCCCACGAGCAGTACTTC.

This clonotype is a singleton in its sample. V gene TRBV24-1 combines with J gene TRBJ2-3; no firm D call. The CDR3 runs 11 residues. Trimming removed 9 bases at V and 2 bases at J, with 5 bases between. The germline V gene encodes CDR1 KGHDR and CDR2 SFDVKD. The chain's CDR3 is CATRFTDTQYF. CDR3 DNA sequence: TGTGCCACCCGATTCACAGATACGCAGTATTTT.

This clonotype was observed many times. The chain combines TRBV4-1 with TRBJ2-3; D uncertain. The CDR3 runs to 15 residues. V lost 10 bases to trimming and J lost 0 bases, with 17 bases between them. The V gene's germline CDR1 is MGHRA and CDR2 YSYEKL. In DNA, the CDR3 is TGCGCCACCTCCCTGTCGGGCGGTAGCACAGATACGCAGTATTTT. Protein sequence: CATSLSGGSTDTQYF.

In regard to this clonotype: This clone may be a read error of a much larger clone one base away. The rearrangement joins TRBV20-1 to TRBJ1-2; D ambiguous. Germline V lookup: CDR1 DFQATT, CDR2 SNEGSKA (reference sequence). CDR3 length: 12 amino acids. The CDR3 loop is CSASDGDYGSTF. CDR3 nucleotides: TGCAGTGCTAGCGACGGAGACTATGGCTCCACCTTC.

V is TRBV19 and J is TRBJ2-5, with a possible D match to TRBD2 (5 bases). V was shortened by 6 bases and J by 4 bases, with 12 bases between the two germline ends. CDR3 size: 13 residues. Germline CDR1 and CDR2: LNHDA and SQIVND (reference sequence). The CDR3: CASSAPRGETQYF. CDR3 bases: TGTGCCAGTAGCGCACCCCGGGGAGAGACCCAGTACTTC.

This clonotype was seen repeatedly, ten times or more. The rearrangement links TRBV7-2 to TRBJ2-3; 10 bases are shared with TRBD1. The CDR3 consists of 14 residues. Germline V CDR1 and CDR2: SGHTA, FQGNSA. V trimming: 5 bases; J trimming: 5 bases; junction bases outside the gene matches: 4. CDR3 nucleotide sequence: TGTGCCAGCAGCGGGACAGGGGTGGGAGATACGCAGTATTTT. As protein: CASSGTGVGDTQYF. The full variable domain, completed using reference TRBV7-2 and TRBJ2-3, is GAGVSQSPSNKVTEKGKDVELRCDPISGHTALYWYRQSLGQGLEFLIYFQGNSAPDKSGLPSDRFSAERTGGSVSTLTIQRTQQEDSAVYLCASSGTGVGDTQYFGPGTRLTVL.

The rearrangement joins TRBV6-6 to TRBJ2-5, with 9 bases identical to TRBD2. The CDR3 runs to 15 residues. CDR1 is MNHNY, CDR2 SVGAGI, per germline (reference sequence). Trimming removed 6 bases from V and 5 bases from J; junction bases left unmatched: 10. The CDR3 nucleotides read TGTGCCAGCAGCCACTCCGCGGGGGGGCGGGAGACCCAGTACTTC. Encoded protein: CASSHSAGGRETQYF.

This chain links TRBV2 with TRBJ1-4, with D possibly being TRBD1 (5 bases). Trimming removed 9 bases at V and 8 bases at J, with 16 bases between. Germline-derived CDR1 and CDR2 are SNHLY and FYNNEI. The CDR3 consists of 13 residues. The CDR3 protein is CARRGQGDEKLFF. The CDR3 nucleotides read TGTGCCAGAAGAGGGCAGGGTGACGAAAAACTGTTTTTT.

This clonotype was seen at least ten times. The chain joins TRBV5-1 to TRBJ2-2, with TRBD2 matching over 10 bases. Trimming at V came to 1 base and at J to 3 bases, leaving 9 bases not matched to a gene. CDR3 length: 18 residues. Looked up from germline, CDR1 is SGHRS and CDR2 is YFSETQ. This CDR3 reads CASSLWPSGRRHTGELFF. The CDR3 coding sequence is TGCGCCAGCAGCTTGTGGCCTAGCGGGAGAAGACACACCGGGGAGCTGTTTTTT.

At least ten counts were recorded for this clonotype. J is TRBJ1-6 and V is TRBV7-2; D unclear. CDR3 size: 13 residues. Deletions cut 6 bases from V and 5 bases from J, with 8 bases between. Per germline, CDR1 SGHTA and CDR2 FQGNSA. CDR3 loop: CASRENHNSPLHF. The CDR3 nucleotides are TGTGCCAGCAGGGAGAACCATAATTCACCCCTCCACTTT.

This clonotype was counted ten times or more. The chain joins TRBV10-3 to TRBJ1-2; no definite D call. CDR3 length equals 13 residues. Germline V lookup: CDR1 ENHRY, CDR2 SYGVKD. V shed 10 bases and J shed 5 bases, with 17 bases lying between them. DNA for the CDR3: TGTGCCACTACCGCGGCAGGCGTTTATGGCTACACCTTC. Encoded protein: CATTAAGVYGYTF.

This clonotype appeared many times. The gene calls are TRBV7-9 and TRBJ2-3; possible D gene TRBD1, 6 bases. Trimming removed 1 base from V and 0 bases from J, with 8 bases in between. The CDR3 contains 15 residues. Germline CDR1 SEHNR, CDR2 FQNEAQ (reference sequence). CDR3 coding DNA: TGTGCCAGCAGCTTAGGGACAGTGAGCACAGATACGCAGTATTTT. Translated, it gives CASSLGTVSTDTQYF.

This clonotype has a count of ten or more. CDR3: CASTKGTGRSPGELFF. The CDR3, as DNA: TGTGCCAGCACCAAAGGGACAGGGAGGTCCCCCGGGGAGCTGTTTTTT. V and J are TRBV7-9 and TRBJ2-2, with 9 nucleotides matching TRBD1. Germline CDR1 and CDR2: SEHNR and FQNEAQ (reference sequence). V was pared by 7 bases and J by 6 bases, with 12 bases of the junction left unmatched. CDR3 size: 16 residues.

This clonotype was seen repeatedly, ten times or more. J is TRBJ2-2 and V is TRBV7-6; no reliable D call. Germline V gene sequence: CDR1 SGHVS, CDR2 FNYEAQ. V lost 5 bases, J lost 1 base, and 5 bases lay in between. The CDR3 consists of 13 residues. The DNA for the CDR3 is TGTGCCAGCAGCCTAGGGAACACCGGGGAGCTGTTTTTT. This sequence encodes CASSLGNTGELFF.

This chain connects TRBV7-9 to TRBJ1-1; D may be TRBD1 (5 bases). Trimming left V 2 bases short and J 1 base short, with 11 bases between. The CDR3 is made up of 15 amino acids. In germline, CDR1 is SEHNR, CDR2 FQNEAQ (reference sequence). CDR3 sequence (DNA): TGTGCCAGCAGCTTATCAGGACACCGGAACACTGAAGCTTTCTTT. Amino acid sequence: CASSLSGHRNTEAFF.

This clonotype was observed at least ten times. DNA for the CDR3: TGTGCCAGCAGCCCCACCCCGGGCAGGGGCCATAATTCACCCCTCCACTTT. It specifies CASSPTPGRGHNSPLHF. This sequence joins TRBV7-2 and TRBJ1-6, with D maybe TRBD1 (6 bases). V lost 5 bases, J lost 5 bases, and 19 bases lay in between. CDR3 length: 17 residues. Germline CDR1 is SGHTA and CDR2 is FQGNSA.

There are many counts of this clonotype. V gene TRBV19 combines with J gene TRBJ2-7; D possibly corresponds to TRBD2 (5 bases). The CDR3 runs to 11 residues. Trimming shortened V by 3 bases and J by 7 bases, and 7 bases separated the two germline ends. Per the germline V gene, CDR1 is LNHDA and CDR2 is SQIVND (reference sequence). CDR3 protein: CASSIGGEQYF. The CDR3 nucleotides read TGTGCCAGTAGTATTGGAGGTGAGCAGTACTTC.

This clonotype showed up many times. CDR3 in DNA: TGTGCCAGCAGTCCGGGACTGACCAATTCACCCCTCCACTTT. As protein: CASSPGLTNSPLHF. The chain recombines TRBV12-3 or TRBV12-4 with TRBJ1-6, with D maybe TRBD1 (5 bases). The V and J ends lost 5 bases and 7 bases respectively, with 12 bases between them. The CDR3 runs 14 residues.

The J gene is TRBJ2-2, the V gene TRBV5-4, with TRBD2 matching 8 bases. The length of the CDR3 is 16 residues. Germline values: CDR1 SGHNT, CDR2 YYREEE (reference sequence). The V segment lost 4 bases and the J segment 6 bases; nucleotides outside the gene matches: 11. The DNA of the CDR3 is TGTGCCAGCAGCGATAGCGGGGCGGCCCTGGCCGGGGAGCTGTTTTTT. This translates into CASSDSGAALAGELFF.

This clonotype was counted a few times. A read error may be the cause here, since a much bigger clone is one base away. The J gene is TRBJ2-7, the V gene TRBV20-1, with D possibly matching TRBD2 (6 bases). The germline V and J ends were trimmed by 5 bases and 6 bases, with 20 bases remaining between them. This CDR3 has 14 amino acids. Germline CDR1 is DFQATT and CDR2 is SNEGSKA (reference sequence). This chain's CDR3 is CSADRGEMAAEQYF. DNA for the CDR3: TGCAGTGCTGATCGCGGGGAGATGGCCGCCGAGCAGTACTTC.

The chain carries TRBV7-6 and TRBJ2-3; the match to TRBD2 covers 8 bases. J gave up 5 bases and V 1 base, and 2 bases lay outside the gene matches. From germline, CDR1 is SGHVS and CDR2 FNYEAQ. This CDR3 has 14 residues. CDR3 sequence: CASSLGTSLDTQYF. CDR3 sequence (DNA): TGTGCCAGCAGCTTAGGGACTAGCTTAGATACGCAGTATTTT.